This T cell receptor beta chain was documented in a study of identical twins. V gave up 6 bases and J gave up 0 bases, with 6 bases separating them. CDR3 size: 14 residues. CDR1 is SNHLY, CDR2 FYNNEI, per germline. Each CDR3 protein is one row after TCRdb ran MiXCR on the 5' RACE reads. The sample carries some 660,000 distinct CDR3 sequences, over 8.5% recorded once. In this sample, this clonotype turned up a few times. The sample was also reused in another study, on yellow fever vaccine responses in identical twins.

This sequence originates from a woman younger than 35 in good health. What was sequenced was PBMCs. The rearrangement links TRBV2 to TRBJ1-6; no definite D call. The CDR3 region has the DNA TGTGCCAGCAGACAGAGCTCCTATAATTCACCCCTCCACTTT. Translation gives CASRQSSYNSPLHF.